This T cell receptor (beta chain) came from a study of blood T cell repertoires in COVID-19. The data were produced by immunoSEQ multiplex PCR, yet TCRdb's version contains in-frame clones alone and is incomplete. This sample carries fewer than 85,000 clones, more than 80% of them seen once, and the ten largest clones take over 4.5%. V was pared by 4 bases and J by 0 bases, with 13 bases between. The CDR3 has 16 amino acids. In germline, CDR1 is SGHRS, CDR2 YFSETQ. Sequences were obtained from peripheral blood. This receptor was obtained from a man older than 75 with acute or convalescent COVID-19. The rearrangement joins TRBV5-1 to TRBJ1-4; D gene uncertain. DNA for the CDR3: TGCGCCAGCAGCAACGACATCGCCACAACTAATGAAAAACTGTTTTTT. Translation gives CASSNDIATTNEKLFF.